The 27 T cell receptor beta chains given below trace back to one sample, sequenced in a study of shared clonotypes between healthy human individuals. Profiling relied on immunoSEQ multiplex PCR, and the TCRdb table lists in-frame clones only, not all of them. Among 190,000 or so clones listed, roughly 70% were seen once. The material sequenced was memory CD4+ T cells sorted from blood. As to subset: CD45RA-negative fraction. These receptors were obtained from a man aged 25-45 years in good health.

There are a few counts of this clone. This sequence joins TRBV5-4 and TRBJ2-7; TRBD2 agrees at 10 bases. V trimming: 3 bases; J trimming: 4 bases; junction bases outside the gene matches: 4. This CDR3 region has 14 residues. Germline V gene sequence: CDR1 SGHNT, CDR2 YYREEE (reference sequence). The CDR3 DNA reads TGTGCCAGCAGCTCTAGGACTAGCGGTTACGAGCAGTACTTC. This sequence encodes CASSSRTSGYEQYF. Full variable domain (rest looked up from reference TRBV5-4 and TRBJ2-7): ETGVTQSPTHLIKTRGQQVTLRCSSQSGHNTVSWYQQALGQGPQFIFQYYREEENGRGNFPPRFSGLQFPNYSSELNVNALELDDSALYLCASSSRTSGYEQYFGPGTRLTVT.

This clone has a handful of counts. The chain uses TRBV5-1 and TRBJ2-5; 7 positions match TRBD2. V gave up 4 bases and J gave up 9 bases; unmatched junction bases: 12. The CDR3 consists of 14 residues. The germline V gene encodes CDR1 SGHRS and CDR2 YFSETQ. CDR3 DNA: TGCGCCAGCAGCCCCGGGACTAACAAGAGTCCCCAGTACTTC. This encodes CASSPGTNKSPQYF.

This clone has a handful of counts. CDR3 region: CASSTSGSRNIQYF. CDR3 in DNA: TGCGCCAGCAGCACCAGCGGGAGTAGAAACATTCAGTACTTC. V is TRBV5-1 and J is TRBJ2-4, with 8 nucleotides matching TRBD2. V trimming: 4 bases; J trimming: 6 bases; junction bases outside the gene matches: 6. Germline values: CDR1 SGHRS, CDR2 YFSETQ. The CDR3 has 14 residues.

This clone was seen more than once but under ten times. The chain carries TRBV18 and TRBJ2-7, with a weak D call TRBD1 (7 bases). The germline V and J ends were trimmed by 5 bases and 2 bases, with 22 bases remaining between them. This CDR3 has 17 residues. Germline V gene lookup returns CDR1 KGHSH and CDR2 LQKENI. The DNA of the CDR3 is TGTGCCAGCTCATCCGGAGGGGGCGGTTATGGAACCTACGAGCAGTACTTC. It codes for CASSSGGGGYGTYEQYF.

This chain connects TRBV4-1 to TRBJ2-5, with 8 nucleotides matching TRBD1. This CDR3 spans 14 amino acids. V lost 2 bases to trimming and J lost 5 bases; unmatched junction nucleotides: 4. Germline assignment: CDR1 MGHRA and CDR2 YSYEKL. The DNA for the CDR3 is TGCGCCAGCAGCCAACGGGACAGGATGGAGACCCAGTACTTC. This gives the protein CASSQRDRMETQYF.

The V gene is TRBV28, the J gene TRBJ1-4; D gene unclear. The CDR3 is 13 residues long. Trimming took off 6 bases at V and 10 bases at J, with 15 bases between the two ends. CDR1 and CDR2 from the germline V gene are MDHEN and SYDVKM. CDR3 amino acids: CASSHSPGGKLFF. CDR3 nucleotide sequence: TGTGCCAGCAGCCACTCCCCCGGCGGAAAACTGTTTTTT.

The V and J genes are TRBV2 and TRBJ2-7; the match to TRBD2 covers 8 bases. V lost 6 bases to trimming and J lost 2 bases; unmatched junction nucleotides: 3. Germline CDR1 and CDR2: SNHLY and FYNNEI. The CDR3 has 13 amino acids. CDR3 residues: CASRRLAPYEQYF. CDR3 in DNA: TGTGCCAGCAGAAGACTAGCGCCCTACGAGCAGTACTTC.

CDR3: CASTKYTGSNQPQHF. The CDR3 DNA follows: TGTGCCAGTACCAAATACACCGGTAGCAATCAGCCCCAGCATTTT. The gene calls are TRBV19 and TRBJ1-5, with unresolved D. Germline V CDR1 and CDR2: LNHDA, SQIVND (reference sequence). Trimming removed 7 bases at V and 0 bases at J, with 13 bases between. The CDR3 totals 15 residues.

The rearrangement uses TRBV16 and TRBJ1-2; a possible D gene is TRBD1 (5 bases). CDR3 size: 13 residues. V was shortened by 7 bases and J by 4 bases, with 13 bases between the two germline ends. Germline CDR1 is KGHSY and CDR2 is FQNENV. CDR3 sequence reads: CASIEQASYGYTF. Here the CDR3 DNA reads TGTGCCAGCATTGAACAGGCTTCCTATGGCTACACCTTC.

The V and J genes are TRBV28 and TRBJ1-1; D uncertain. CDR1 is MDHEN and CDR2 is SYDVKM in the germline V gene. Trimming cost V 4 bases and J 1 base, with 19 bases left between them. The CDR3 loop spans 17 amino acids. The DNA for the CDR3 is TGTGCCAGCAGTTACGTATGGCGGGGTCAGAAGAACACTGAAGCTTTCTTT. This gives the protein CASSYVWRGQKNTEAFF. The variable domain in full, completed from reference TRBV28 and TRBJ1-1, reads DVKVTQSSRYLVKRTGEKVFLECVQDMDHENMFWYRQDPGLGLRLIYFSYDVKMKEKGDIPEGYSVSREKKERFSLILESASTNQTSMYLCASSYVWRGQKNTEAFFGQGTRLTVV.

V usage is TRBV25-1 and J usage is TRBJ1-4, with a tentative D call TRBD1 (5 bases). CDR3 size: 13 residues. Germline V gives CDR1 MGHDK, CDR2 SYGVNS. The V gene lost 5 bases and the J gene lost 5 bases, with 9 bases spanning the gap. DNA of the CDR3: TGTGCCAGCAGTTCGACAGCAAATGAAAAACTGTTTTTT. Amino acid sequence: CASSSTANEKLFF.

This clone was recorded a few times. V gene TRBV7-6 combines with J gene TRBJ1-5; D not certain. This CDR3 is built from 13 residues. Germline V lookup: CDR1 SGHVS, CDR2 FNYEAQ. Trimming took 5 bases from V and 5 from J, leaving 10 bases between them. The CDR3 DNA follows: TGTGCCAGCAGCAAAACGATTGATCAGCCCCAGCATTTT. Translation gives CASSKTIDQPQHF.

Remarks on this clone: Other DNA sequences in this sample translate to the same CDR3. J is TRBJ2-7 and V is TRBV7-2; no clear D. This CDR3 contains 11 residues. V dropped 4 bases and J dropped 6 bases, with 7 bases sitting between them. Germline V gene lookup returns CDR1 SGHTA and CDR2 FQGNSA. In DNA form, the CDR3 reads TGTGCCAGCAGCTCCTTCGGCGAGCAGTACTTC. Translation: CASSSFGEQYF.

This clone was seen only a few times. The chain employs TRBV9 and TRBJ2-7; perhaps TRBD2 as D (7 bases). This CDR3 spans 17 amino acids. V was pared by 4 bases and J by 3 bases, with 23 bases between. Per the germline V gene, CDR1 is SGDLS and CDR2 is YYNGEE. As DNA, the CDR3 is TGTGCCAGCAGCCCGAGACGGGGGGCGGGACTCGACTACGAGCAGTACTTC. Its protein is CASSPRRGAGLDYEQYF.

The chain employs TRBV7-7 and TRBJ2-5; possibly TRBD2 for D (6 bases). Germline CDR1 is SSHAT and CDR2 is FNYEAQ (reference sequence). V lost 5 bases, J lost 5 bases, and 18 bases lay in between. There are 15 residues in the CDR3. The chain's CDR3 is CASSKERAGRETQYF. The CDR3 DNA is TGTGCCAGCAGCAAGGAGCGGGCGGGGAGGGAGACCCAGTACTTC.

This chain uses TRBV19 with TRBJ2-1, with D maybe TRBD2 (6 bases). This CDR3 contains 13 residues. With 1 base removed from V and 7 bases from J, the gap between germline ends came to 8 bases. CDR1 is LNHDA and CDR2 is SQIVND in the germline V gene (reference sequence). In nucleotides, the CDR3 is TGTGCCAGTAGTATAGGGCGGGGAAATGAGCAGTTCTTC. This codes for CASSIGRGNEQFF.

In its sample, this clone was seen many times. Here the CDR3 reads CASSEAPGSSYEQYF. The CDR3 DNA sequence: TGTGCCAGCAGTGAAGCTCCAGGGTCCTCCTACGAGCAGTACTTC. V gene TRBV2 combines with J gene TRBJ2-7, with a possible D match to TRBD1 (5 bases). CDR1 is SNHLY, CDR2 FYNNEI, per germline. Between the trimmed V and J ends, which lost 0 bases and 0 bases, there was a span of 9 bases. The CDR3 loop spans 15 amino acids.

The chain has TRBV4-2 and TRBJ2-2; 14 bases line up with TRBD2. CDR3 length: 19 residues. Germline values: CDR1 LGHNA, CDR2 YNFKEQ. With 0 bases clipped from V and 5 bases from J, the junction kept 8 bases outside the gene matches. The CDR3 loop reads CASSQDRGGLAGVTGELFF. CDR3 DNA: TGTGCCAGCAGCCAAGATCGTGGGGGACTAGCGGGAGTTACCGGGGAGCTGTTTTTT.

In its sample, this clone was seen a few times. The gene calls are TRBV5-6 and TRBJ1-2, with D perhaps TRBD1 (5 bases). Germline assignment: CDR1 SGHDT and CDR2 YYEEEE. Trimming shortened V by 5 bases and J by 4 bases, and 9 bases separated the two germline ends. This CDR3 region has 12 residues. CDR3 protein: CASSSGTYGYTF. Written as DNA, the CDR3 is TGTGCCAGCAGTTCAGGGACCTATGGCTACACCTTC.

The chain is built from TRBV18 and TRBJ2-3, with D perhaps matching TRBD1 (5 bases). Between the trimmed V and J ends, which lost 2 bases and 3 bases, there was a span of 18 bases. The CDR3 contains 17 residues. Germline CDR1 and CDR2: KGHSH and LQKENI. CDR3 DNA: TGTGCCAGCTCACCAACAATGTCCAGGGTGGAGACAGATACGCAGTATTTT. Encoded protein: CASSPTMSRVETDTQYF.

This clone has just one count. The V call is TRBV5-1, the J call TRBJ2-1, with 14 bases matching TRBD2. The CDR3 has 17 residues. Germline CDR1 SGHRS, CDR2 YFSETQ. With 1 base clipped from V and 6 bases from J, the junction kept 6 bases outside the gene matches. In DNA, the CDR3 is TGCGCCAGCAGCTTGCGTCTGACTAGCGGGAGGGGCAATGAGCAGTTCTTC. Translated: CASSLRLTSGRGNEQFF.

The chain employs TRBV10-3 and TRBJ2-5; 16 positions agree with TRBD2. Germline trimming cut 4 bases from V and 5 bases from J; bases unmatched to any gene: 10. This CDR3 is built from 18 residues. The germline gives CDR1 ENHRY, CDR2 SYGVKD. CDR3 DNA: TGTGCCATCAGTGGGGGACTAGCGGGAGGGCCTAAGGGGGAGACCCAGTACTTC. Its protein product is CAISGGLAGGPKGETQYF.

The V call is TRBV15, the J call TRBJ2-5; tentative D call: TRBD2 (6 bases). The ends were cut back, 2 bases at V and 7 bases at J, with 20 bases in the middle. CDR1 LNHNV and CDR2 YYDKDF come from the germline V gene (reference sequence). This CDR3 is 16 amino acids long. The CDR3 reads CATSRTSGLKLGTQYF. Written as DNA, the CDR3 is TGTGCCACCAGCAGAACATCGGGACTTAAGCTGGGGACCCAGTACTTC.

The rearrangement joins TRBV9 to TRBJ2-1; D not resolved. Deletions cut 0 bases from V and 6 bases from J, with 13 bases between. CDR1 and CDR2 from the germline V gene are SGDLS and YYNGEE. CDR3 length equals 15 residues. The CDR3: CASSVGSLLGNEQFF. The CDR3 coding sequence is TGTGCCAGCAGCGTAGGCTCCCTCCTGGGCAATGAGCAGTTCTTC.

The rearrangement uses TRBV9 and TRBJ1-2; weak D call: TRBD1 (5 bases). Trimming stripped 3 bases from V and 8 bases from J, with 20 bases between. Germline loops: CDR1 SGDLS, CDR2 YYNGEE. This CDR3 comprises 15 residues. In DNA form, the CDR3 reads TGTGCCAGCAGCGCGAGACTCCCGGGACCGGGGGGCTACACCTTC. Protein: CASSARLPGPGGYTF.

The chain carries TRBV7-2 and TRBJ1-5, with 9 bases identical to TRBD1. There are 16 residues in the CDR3. Germline-derived CDR1 and CDR2 are SGHTA and FQGNSA. The junction had 3 bases not matched to a gene; V was cut back by 3 bases and J by 0 bases. CDR3 nucleotide sequence: TGTGCCAGCAGCTTGGGGACAGGGCTTAGCAATCAGCCCCAGCATTTT. Protein product: CASSLGTGLSNQPQHF.

The chain couples TRBV6-1 to TRBJ2-1; 11 bases are shared with TRBD2. Germline CDR1 and CDR2: MNHNS and SASEGT. The V gene end was trimmed by 7 bases and the J gene end by 6 bases; junction bases not matched to a gene: 8. The CDR3 sequence is 15 residues long. The CDR3 nucleotides read TGTGCCAGCACCTTTAGCGGGAGGGCGGTCAATGAGCAGTTCTTC. Its translation: CASTFSGRAVNEQFF.